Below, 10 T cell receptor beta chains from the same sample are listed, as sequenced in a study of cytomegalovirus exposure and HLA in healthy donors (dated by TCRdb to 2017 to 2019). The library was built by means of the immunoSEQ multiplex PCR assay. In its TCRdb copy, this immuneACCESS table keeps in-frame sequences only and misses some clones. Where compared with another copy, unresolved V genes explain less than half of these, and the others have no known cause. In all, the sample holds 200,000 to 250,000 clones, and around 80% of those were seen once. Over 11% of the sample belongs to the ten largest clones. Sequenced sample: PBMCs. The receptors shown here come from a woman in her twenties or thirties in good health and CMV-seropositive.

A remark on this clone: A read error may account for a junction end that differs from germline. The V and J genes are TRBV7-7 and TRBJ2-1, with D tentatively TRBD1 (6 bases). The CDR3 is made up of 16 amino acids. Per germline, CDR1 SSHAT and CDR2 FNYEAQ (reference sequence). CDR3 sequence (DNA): TGTGCTAGCAGCCCAGCCCCGGACAGCGATTACAATGAGCAGTTCTTC. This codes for CASSPAPDSDYNEQFF.

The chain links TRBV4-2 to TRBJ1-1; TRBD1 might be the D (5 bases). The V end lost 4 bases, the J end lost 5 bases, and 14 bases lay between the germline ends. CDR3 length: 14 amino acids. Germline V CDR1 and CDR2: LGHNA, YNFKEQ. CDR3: CASSLTGGLTEAFF. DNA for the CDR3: TGTGCCAGCAGCCTCACAGGAGGATTAACTGAAGCTTTCTTT.

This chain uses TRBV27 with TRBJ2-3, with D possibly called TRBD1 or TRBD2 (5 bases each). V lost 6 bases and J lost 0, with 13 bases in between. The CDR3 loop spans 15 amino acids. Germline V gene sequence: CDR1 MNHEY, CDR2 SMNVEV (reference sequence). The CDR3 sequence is CASSRDGLSTDTQYF. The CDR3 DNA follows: TGTGCCAGCAGCCGGGACGGACTTAGCACAGATACGCAGTATTTT.

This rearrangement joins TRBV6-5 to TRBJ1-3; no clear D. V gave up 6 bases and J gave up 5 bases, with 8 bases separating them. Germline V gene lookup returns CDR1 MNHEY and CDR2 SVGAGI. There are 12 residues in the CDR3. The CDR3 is CASSATRNTIYF. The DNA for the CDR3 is TGTGCCAGCAGCGCGACCCGAAACACCATATATTTT.

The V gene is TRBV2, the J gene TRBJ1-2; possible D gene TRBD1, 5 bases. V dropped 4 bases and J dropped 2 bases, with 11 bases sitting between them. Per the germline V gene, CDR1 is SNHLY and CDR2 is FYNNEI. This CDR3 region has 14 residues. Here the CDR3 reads CASSGDGSNYGYTF. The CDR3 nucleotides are TGTGCCAGCAGTGGGGACGGGTCGAACTATGGCTACACCTTC.

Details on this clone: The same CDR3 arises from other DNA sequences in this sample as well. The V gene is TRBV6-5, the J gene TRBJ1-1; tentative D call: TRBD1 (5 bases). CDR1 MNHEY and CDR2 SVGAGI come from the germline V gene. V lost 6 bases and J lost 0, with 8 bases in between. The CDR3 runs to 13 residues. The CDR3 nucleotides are TGTGCCAGCAGCCTACAGGTGAACACTGAAGCTTTCTTT. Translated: CASSLQVNTEAFF.

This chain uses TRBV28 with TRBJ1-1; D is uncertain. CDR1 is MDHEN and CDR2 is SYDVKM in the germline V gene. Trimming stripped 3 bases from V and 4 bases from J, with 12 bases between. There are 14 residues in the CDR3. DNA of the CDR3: TGTGCCAGCAGTTTGATAGGGAAGTTCACTGAAGCTTTCTTT. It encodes CASSLIGKFTEAFF.

The CDR3 is CASSYRDSSNQPQHF. The CDR3 nucleotides read TGTGCCAGCAGTTACAGGGATTCGAGCAATCAGCCCCAGCATTTT. The V and J genes are TRBV6-5 and TRBJ1-5; unclear D gene. The CDR3 covers 15 residues. Looked up from germline, CDR1 is MNHEY and CDR2 is SVGAGI. Between the trimmed V and J ends, which lost 2 bases and 1 base, there was a span of 9 bases.

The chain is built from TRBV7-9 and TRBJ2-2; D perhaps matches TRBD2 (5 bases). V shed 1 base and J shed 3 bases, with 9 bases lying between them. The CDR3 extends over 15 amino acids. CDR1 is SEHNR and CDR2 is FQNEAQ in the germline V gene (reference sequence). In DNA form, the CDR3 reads TGTGCCAGCAGCTTAGAGGACTGGGACACCGGGGAGCTGTTTTTT. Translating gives CASSLEDWDTGELFF.

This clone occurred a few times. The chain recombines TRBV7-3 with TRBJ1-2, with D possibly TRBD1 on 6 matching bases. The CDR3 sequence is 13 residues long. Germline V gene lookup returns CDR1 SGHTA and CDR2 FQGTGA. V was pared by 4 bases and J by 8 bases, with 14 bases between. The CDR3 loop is CASSSRTARGYTF. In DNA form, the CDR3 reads TGTGCCAGCAGCTCACGGACAGCACGAGGCTACACCTTC.